This T cell receptor (beta chain) was identified in a study of response to subunit inactivated influenza vaccine. Germline CDR1 and CDR2: MGHRA and YSYEKL. V was shortened by 3 bases and J by 7 bases, with 10 bases between the two germline ends. The CDR3 spans 12 residues. This clonotype came up many times. TCRdb reprocessed the RT-PCR reads via MiXCR and lists one record per CDR3 protein. The table includes 300,000 to 350,000 distinct CDR3 sequences, roughly 22% detected once. The clonotype originates from a man aged 50 to 75 who received an inactivated influenza vaccine. Sequencing used PBMCs from blood, obtained 21 months after vaccination. V usage is TRBV4-1 and J usage is TRBJ2-7; no definite D call. In DNA, the CDR3 is TGCGCCAGCAGCCAGCCGTACGGGGAGCAGTACTTC. Its protein is CASSQPYGEQYF.